These 15 T cell receptor beta chains were sequenced from one sample in a study of blood T cell repertoires in COVID-19. The assay was immunoSEQ multiplex PCR, and TCRdb's table has in-frame clones only and misses some. The sample has about 89,000 clones; 75% to 80% are singletons. The sequencing sample was made of peripheral blood. Receptor source: a man aged 65-85 years with COVID-19, enrolled during active disease.

The rearrangement links TRBV25-1 to TRBJ1-2; no firm D call. CDR3 length: 13 amino acids. The germline V gene encodes CDR1 MGHDK and CDR2 SYGVNS. V lost 3 bases, J lost 8 bases, and 13 bases lay in between. CDR3 sequence reads: CASSERPSSGYTF. The CDR3 DNA reads TGTGCCAGCAGTGAGCGGCCCAGCAGCGGCTACACCTTC.

The gene calls are TRBV5-1 and TRBJ1-1; D perhaps matches TRBD1 (5 bases). Germline CDR1 reads SGHRS; CDR2 reads YFSETQ. The CDR3 has 14 amino acids. Trimming pared 0 bases from V and 6 bases from J, leaving 12 bases between. CDR3: CASSLDGGSAEAFF. CDR3 DNA: TGCGCCAGCAGCTTGGACGGGGGGTCCGCTGAAGCTTTCTTT.

This sequence joins TRBV18 and TRBJ1-2, with a possible D match to TRBD1 (5 bases). This CDR3 comprises 13 residues. V dropped 3 bases and J dropped 3 bases, with 8 bases sitting between them. Germline-derived CDR1 and CDR2 are KGHSH and LQKENI. DNA of the CDR3: TGTGCCAGCTCACCTGACAGCTACTATGGCTACACCTTC. Its translation is CASSPDSYYGYTF. Full variable domain (rest looked up from reference TRBV18 and TRBJ1-2): NAGVMQNPRHLVRRRGQEARLRCSPMKGHSHVYWYRQLPEEGLKFMVYLQKENIIDESGMPKERFSAEFPKEGPSILRIQQVVRGDSAAYFCASSPDSYYGYTFGSGTRLTVV.

The genes are TRBV29-1 and TRBJ1-1; no firm D call. The V and J ends lost 4 bases and 3 bases respectively, with 6 bases between them. The CDR3 runs 11 residues. Germline CDR1 and CDR2: SQVTM and ANQGSEA. The CDR3 sequence is CSVGRDTEAFF. CDR3 DNA: TGCAGCGTTGGGAGGGACACTGAAGCTTTCTTT.

The chain combines TRBV6-5 with TRBJ1-2, with 8 bases fitting TRBD1. Germline CDR1 is MNHEY and CDR2 is SVGAGI. The CDR3 loop spans 15 amino acids. The J segment lost 4 bases and the V segment lost 4 bases, leaving 8 bases of the junction unmatched. CDR3 DNA: TGTGCCAGCAGTTCACGACAGGGGTCGCTCTATGGCTACACCTTC. Translating it yields CASSSRQGSLYGYTF.

This chain uses TRBV2 with TRBJ1-1; D possibly corresponds to TRBD1 (6 bases). The CDR3 length is 14 residues. Trimming left V 9 bases short and J 2 bases short, with 16 bases between. Germline CDR1 is SNHLY and CDR2 is FYNNEI. CDR3 DNA sequence: TGTGCCAGGCGCACCACAGGGATCAACACTGAAGCTTTCTTT. Translation gives CARRTTGINTEAFF. The full variable domain, in which reference TRBV2 and TRBJ1-1 provide the parts outside the CDR3, is EPEVTQTPSHQVTQMGQEVILRCVPISNHLYFYWYRQILGQKVEFLVSFYNNEISEKSEIFDDQFSVERPDGSNFTLKIRSTKLEDSAMYFCARRTTGINTEAFFGQGTRLTVV.

The chain recombines TRBV24-1 with TRBJ2-7; a weak D match, TRBD2 (6 bases). The CDR3 has 11 residues. Germline V gene lookup returns CDR1 KGHDR and CDR2 SFDVKD. The CDR3 DNA reads as TGTGCCACCAGTGATTTCCTAAAGGGGACTGTC. Its protein is CATSDFLKGTV.

V gene TRBV6-6 combines with J gene TRBJ1-1; 7 nucleotides agree with TRBD1. CDR3 length: 15 residues. V lost 6 bases, J lost 2 bases, and 9 bases stayed unmatched. Germline assignment: CDR1 MNHNY and CDR2 SVGAGI (reference sequence). The DNA for the CDR3 is TGTGCCAGCAGCCACAGGACAGGAGTTAACACTGAAGCTTTCTTT. This sequence encodes CASSHRTGVNTEAFF.

This sequence joins TRBV6-2 or TRBV6-3 and TRBJ2-5; D gene uncertain. V lost 5 bases to trimming and J lost 4 bases, with 8 bases between them. The CDR3 consists of 12 residues. The V gene's germline CDR1 is MNHEY and CDR2 SVGEGT. The CDR3 DNA follows: TGTGCCAGCAGTGAGTCCCCAGAGACCCAGTACTTC. Translating gives CASSESPETQYF.

The genes are TRBV7-2 and TRBJ2-1; 8 positions match TRBD1. The CDR3 totals 14 residues. Trimming removed 4 bases from V and 9 bases from J; junction bases left unmatched: 8. CDR1 and CDR2 (germline): SGHTA, FQGNSA. The CDR3 spells CASSSTGALGEQFF. The CDR3 nucleotides are TGTGCCAGCAGCTCGACAGGGGCCTTAGGTGAGCAGTTCTTC. The full variable domain, with the rest looked up from reference TRBV7-2 and TRBJ2-1, is GAGVSQSPSNKVTEKGKDVELRCDPISGHTALYWYRQSLGQGLEFLIYFQGNSAPDKSGLPSDRFSAERTGGSVSTLTIQRTQQEDSAVYLCASSSTGALGEQFFGPGTRLTVL.

This chain uses TRBV10-3 with TRBJ2-7; the D gene is possibly TRBD2 (6 bases). Trimming removed 8 bases from V and 6 bases from J, with 17 bases in between. The CDR3 loop spans 13 amino acids. Germline CDR1 ENHRY, CDR2 SYGVKD. CDR3 residues: CAILTGVGGEQYF. As DNA, the CDR3 is TGTGCCATCCTGACGGGAGTAGGCGGCGAGCAGTACTTC.

The CDR3 DNA reads TGTGCCAGTAGCCGTGGGGCCGGGGAGGGGGCCTACGAGCAGTACTTC. It specifies CASSRGAGEGAYEQYF. The gene calls are TRBV19 and TRBJ2-7; a weak D match, TRBD2 (7 bases). The CDR3 covers 16 residues. Germline V gene sequence: CDR1 LNHDA, CDR2 SQIVND (reference sequence). Deletions cut 6 bases from V and 2 bases from J, with 20 bases between.

CDR3 nucleotides: TGTGCCAGCAGCTCGGCCGTGACTAGCGGGTACAATGAGCAGTTCTTC. Its translation is CASSSAVTSGYNEQFF. The chain is built from TRBV7-2 and TRBJ2-1; the match to TRBD2 covers 10 bases. The CDR3 runs 16 residues. CDR1 is SGHTA, CDR2 FQGNSA, per germline. J lost 4 bases, V lost 4 bases, and 7 bases had no gene match.

CDR3 nucleotides: TGTGCCACCAGCATGTCCGGGCGGGGTTCTAGCACAGATACGCAGTATTTT. Protein: CATSMSGRGSSTDTQYF. The chain recombines TRBV15 with TRBJ2-3; D is possibly TRBD2 (6 bases). V dropped 4 bases and J dropped 0 bases, with 17 bases sitting between them. CDR3 length: 17 amino acids. Germline CDR1 is LNHNV and CDR2 is YYDKDF (reference sequence).

The J gene is TRBJ1-5, the V gene TRBV6-1, with no clear D. V dropped 2 bases and J dropped 6 bases, with 14 bases sitting between them. The CDR3 is 15 residues long. Germline values: CDR1 MNHNS, CDR2 SASEGT. For the CDR3, the DNA is TGTGCCAGCAGTGAACTTCCCAGCGGAAGTCAGCCCCAGCATTTT. Its protein is CASSELPSGSQPQHF.